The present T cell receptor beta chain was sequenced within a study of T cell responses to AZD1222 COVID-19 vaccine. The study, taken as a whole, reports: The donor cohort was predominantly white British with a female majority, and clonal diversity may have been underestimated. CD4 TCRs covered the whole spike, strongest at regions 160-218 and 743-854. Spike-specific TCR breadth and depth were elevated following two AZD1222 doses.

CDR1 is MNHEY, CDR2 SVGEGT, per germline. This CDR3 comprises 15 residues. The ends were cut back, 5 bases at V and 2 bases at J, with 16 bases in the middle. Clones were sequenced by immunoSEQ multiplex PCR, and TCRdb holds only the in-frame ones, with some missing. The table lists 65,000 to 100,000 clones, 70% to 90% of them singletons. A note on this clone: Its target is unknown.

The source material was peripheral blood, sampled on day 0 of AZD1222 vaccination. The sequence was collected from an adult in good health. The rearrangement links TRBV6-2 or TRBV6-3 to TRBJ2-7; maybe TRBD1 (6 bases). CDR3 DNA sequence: TGTGCCAGCAGTACCGACCAGGGGTTCCCCTACGAGCAGTACTTC. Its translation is CASSTDQGFPYEQYF.